This is a list of T cell receptor beta chains from one sample in a study of beta chain features in type 1 diabetes. Generated by immunoSEQ multiplex PCR, the TCRdb table keeps only in-frame clones and is missing some. The table has about 360,000 clones, 10% to 15% seen once. Sequenced input: naive CD4+ T cells from blood. These receptors came from a man aged 18 to 30 in good health. Each CDR3 is given with its conserved first and last residue. D genes are given only for firm matches. Some rows have no size entry. The others give once, few or many, or a class for an expanded clone.

few,TRBD1,TRBJ2-7,TRBV5-1,CASSSSGTGGTGSYEQYF,TGCGCCAGCAGCTCCTCCGGGACAGGGGGAACCGGCTCCTACGAGCAGTACTTC
.,.,TRBJ1-1,TRBV7-2,CASSLAAVMNTEAFF,TGTGCCAGCAGCTTAGCGGCGGTCATGAACACTGAAGCTTTCTTT
.,TRBD2,TRBJ2-1,TRBV11-2,CASSETSGGPQFF,TGTGCCAGCAGCGAGACTAGCGGGGGTCCCCAGTTCTTC
.,.,TRBJ2-7,TRBV19,CASSQGPWERDPRAYEQYF,TGTGCCAGTAGTCAAGGCCCATGGGAGCGAGACCCACGAGCGTACGAGCAGTACTTC
few,.,TRBJ1-2,TRBV7-9,CASTLYRDNYGYTF,TGTGCCAGCACTCTTTACAGGGATAACTATGGCTACACCTTC
.,.,TRBJ1-4,TRBV6-5,CASSLSGPANEKLFF,TGTGCCAGCAGTCTCAGTGGGCCAGCTAATGAAAAACTGTTTTTT
.,TRBD1,TRBJ2-7,TRBV6-6,CASTTGTGGAGEQYF,TGTGCCAGTACCACCGGGACAGGGGGCGCGGGGGAGCAGTACTTC
few,.,TRBJ2-6,TRBV5-1,CASSLGGGANVLTF,TGCGCCAGCAGCTTGGGAGGTGGGGCCAACGTCCTGACTTTC
.,.,TRBJ2-5,TRBV29-1,CSVVPGANQETQYF,TGCAGCGTTGTGCCAGGGGCGAACCAAGAGACCCAGTACTTC
.,.,TRBJ2-3,TRBV18,CASSPEGTDTQYF,TGTGCCAGCTCACCGGAGGGAACAGATACGCAGTATTTT
.,TRBD1,TRBJ1-2,TRBV7-3,CASSPQGQGYGYTF,TGTGCCAGCAGCCCGCAGGGACAGGGCTATGGCTACACCTTC
.,.,TRBJ1-5,TRBV6-6,CASSYQNREQPQHF,TGTGCCAGCAGTTACCAAAATCGGGAACAGCCCCAGCATTTT
.,TRBD1,TRBJ1-6,TRBV30,CAWSFRQGASSYNSPLHF,TGTGCCTGGAGTTTTCGACAGGGGGCAAGTTCCTATAATTCACCCCTCCACTTT
.,.,TRBJ2-3,TRBV23-1,CASSQLTSITDTQYF,TGCGCCAGCAGTCAATTAACTAGTATCACAGATACGCAGTATTTT
.,TRBD1,TRBJ2-7,TRBV7-9,CASSLAGTASYEQYF,TGTGCCAGCAGCTTAGCGGGGACAGCCTCCTACGAGCAGTACTTC
few,TRBD1,TRBJ1-2,TRBV7-8,CASSFYRGPPRGYTF,TGTGCCAGCAGCTTTTACAGGGGTCCCCCACGAGGCTACACCTTC
.,.,TRBJ2-1,TRBV28,CASRLRDEQFF,TGTGCCAGCAGGTTGAGGGATGAGCAGTTCTTC
.,TRBD2,TRBJ2-3,TRBV23-1,CASSHCASGGESTDTQYF,TGCGCCAGCAGTCACTGTGCTAGCGGGGGAGAGAGCACAGATACGCAGTATTTT
few,TRBD2,TRBJ2-1,TRBV27,CASSPQLNLAGGLHEQFF,TGTGCCAGCAGCCCGCAACTCAATCTAGCGGGGGGGCTACATGAGCAGTTCTTC
.,.,TRBJ2-4,TRBV2,CASSLESPNIQYF,TGTGCCAGCAGTCTAGAGAGTCCAAACATTCAGTACTTC
few,.,TRBJ1-5,TRBV30,CAWTRGGNQPQHF,TGTGCCTGGACGCGCGGGGGCAATCAGCCCCAGCATTTT
few,TRBD1,TRBJ2-7,TRBV5-4,CASSLGSRSGGSYEQYF,TGTGCCAGCAGCTTGGGGAGTCGGTCAGGGGGTTCCTACGAGCAGTACTTC
.,.,TRBJ2-1,TRBV10-3,CAINSGRNEQFF,TGTGCCATCAACTCTGGGCGCAATGAGCAGTTCTTC
few,.,TRBJ2-5,TRBV9,CASSVGGDTETQYF,TGTGCCAGCAGCGTAGGTGGTGACACGGAGACCCAGTACTTC
.,.,TRBJ2-7,TRBV9,CASSPRPQDEQYF,TGTGCCAGCAGCCCAAGGCCCCAGGACGAGCAGTACTTC
.,TRBD1,TRBJ1-6,TRBV27,CASNTGGNSPLHF,TGTGCCAGCAATACAGGGGGCAATTCACCCCTCCACTTT
few,TRBD1,TRBJ2-2,TRBV7-6,CASSLSIGTDTGELFF,TGTGCCAGCAGCTTAAGTATAGGGACAGACACCGGGGAGCTGTTTTTT
.,TRBD1,TRBJ1-4,TRBV5-6,CASSFGTGKYEKLFF,TGTGCCAGCAGCTTCGGGACAGGGAAGTACGAAAAACTGTTTTTT
.,.,TRBJ2-2,TRBV5-1,CASNSLQGSTGELFF,TGCGCCAGCAACTCATTACAGGGATCCACCGGGGAGCTGTTTTTT
.,TRBD1,TRBJ2-5,TRBV10-3,CATYPGTEETQYF,TGTGCCACTTACCCCGGGACAGAAGAGACCCAGTACTTC
few,.,TRBJ2-3,TRBV2,CASSGGADTQYF,TGTGCCAGCAGTGGAGGAGCAGATACGCAGTATTTT
.,.,TRBJ2-7,TRBV29-1,CSVEDRVGAYEQYF,TGCAGCGTTGAAGATCGGGTAGGGGCATACGAGCAGTACTTC
few,.,TRBJ2-1,TRBV7-2,CASSSAGTDHNEQFF,TGTGCCAGCAGCTCCGCGGGGACAGATCACAATGAGCAGTTCTTC
few,.,TRBJ2-1,TRBV4-3,CASSQDPAGTYNEQFF,TGCGCCAGCAGCCAAGACCCTGCGGGTACCTACAATGAGCAGTTCTTC
.,.,TRBJ2-1,TRBV7-3,CASSLKRNQVYNEQFF,TGTGCCAGCAGCTTAAAGCGGAATCAGGTCTACAATGAGCAGTTCTTC
few,.,TRBJ1-1,TRBV4-3,CASSQLAQKTEAFF,TGCGCCAGCAGCCAATTAGCCCAGAAAACTGAAGCTTTCTTT
few,.,TRBJ2-4,TRBV25-1,CASSEGGVIAKNIQYF,TGTGCCAGCAGTGAAGGAGGGGTAATAGCCAAAAACATTCAGTACTTC
few,.,TRBJ2-4,TRBV5-1,CASSPLEGGTAKNIQYF,TGCGCCAGCAGCCCACTTGAGGGGGGGACGGCCAAAAACATTCAGTACTTC
.,.,TRBJ2-7,TRBV7-2,CASSTRGRYEQYF,TGTGCCAGCAGCACTCGAGGTCGCTACGAGCAGTACTTC
.,TRBD1,TRBJ1-5,TRBV7-2,CASSFDRVGQPQHF,TGTGCCAGCAGCTTCGACAGGGTAGGTCAGCCCCAGCATTTT
.,TRBD1,TRBJ1-1,TRBV5-1,CASSPGTVGLNTEAFF,TGCGCCAGCAGCCCCGGGACAGTGGGTCTGAACACTGAAGCTTTCTTT
.,.,TRBJ1-2,TRBV2,CASSTLRRSRGGLGYTF,TGTGCCAGCAGTACCCTCCGACGGTCGAGAGGTGGTCTGGGCTACACCTTC
few,TRBD1,TRBJ2-7,TRBV25-1,CASSGRGLYEQYF,TGTGCCAGCAGTGGCAGGGGGCTCTACGAGCAGTACTTC
few,.,TRBJ2-7,TRBV10-3,CAISDGYEQYF,TGTGCCATCAGTGACGGGTACGAGCAGTACTTC
few,.,TRBJ2-7,TRBV7-2,CASSLQTYEQYF,TGTGCCAGCAGCTTGCAGACCTACGAGCAGTACTTC
many,.,TRBJ1-1,TRBV7-2,CASSLDRDTEAFF,TGTGCCAGCAGCTTAGACAGGGACACTGAAGCTTTCTTT
few,.,TRBJ2-3,TRBV4-3,CASSLGLNEVTDTQYF,TGCGCCAGCAGCCTAGGACTCAACGAAGTGACAGATACGCAGTATTTT
.,.,TRBJ2-7,TRBV5-4,CASSVDAGTYYEQYF,TGTGCCAGCAGCGTAGATGCCGGGACTTACTACGAGCAGTACTTC
few,.,TRBJ1-2,TRBV19,CASTSRRTRGGYTF,TGTGCCAGTACGAGTCGGCGGACAAGGGGTGGCTACACCTTC
.,TRBD1,TRBJ1-2,TRBV29-1,CSVGDSGYGYTF,TGCAGCGTTGGGGACAGTGGATATGGCTACACCTTC
.,.,TRBJ2-7,TRBV5-6,CASSLEVLDPGEQYF,TGTGCCAGCAGTCTGGAGGTATTGGATCCGGGGGAGCAGTACTTC
few,.,TRBJ2-4,TRBV29-1,CSVSGVLAKNIQYF,TGCAGCGTTTCAGGGGTTTTAGCCAAAAACATTCAGTACTTC
.,.,TRBJ2-5,TRBV30,CAWSAGVQETQYF,TGTGCCTGGAGTGCCGGGGTACAAGAGACCCAGTACTTC
.,TRBD1,TRBJ2-7,TRBV11-1,CASSGRTGLPEQYF,TGTGCCAGCAGCGGACGGACAGGGCTGCCGGAGCAGTACTTC